The sequence of this T cell receptor beta chain was determined in a study of human versus mouse CDR3 diversity and MHC coevolution. Study summary: Between about 0.6 x 10^7 and 1.8 x 10^7 valid reads came from each sample.

CDR3 length: 16 amino acids. In germline, CDR1 is SGHTA, CDR2 FQGTGA. Trimming removed 5 bases from V and 4 bases from J, with 18 bases in between. Measured with immunoSEQ multiplex PCR; TCRdb has only the in-frame clones, and not every one. Of some 60,000 clones detected, roughly 93% appear once; the ten largest clones hold approximately 20%. This chain connects TRBV7-3 to TRBJ2-1; D might be TRBD2 (6 bases). The sample comprised naive CD4+ T cells from blood. Subset in this sample: CD45RO-negative CD62L-positive naive CD4 T cells. This TCR came from a person between 60 and 69 years old in good health. The CDR3 DNA follows: TGTGCCAGCAGCCAAACCGGGACTTTCCCTTACAATGAGCAGTTCTTC. Translation: CASSQTGTFPYNEQFF.